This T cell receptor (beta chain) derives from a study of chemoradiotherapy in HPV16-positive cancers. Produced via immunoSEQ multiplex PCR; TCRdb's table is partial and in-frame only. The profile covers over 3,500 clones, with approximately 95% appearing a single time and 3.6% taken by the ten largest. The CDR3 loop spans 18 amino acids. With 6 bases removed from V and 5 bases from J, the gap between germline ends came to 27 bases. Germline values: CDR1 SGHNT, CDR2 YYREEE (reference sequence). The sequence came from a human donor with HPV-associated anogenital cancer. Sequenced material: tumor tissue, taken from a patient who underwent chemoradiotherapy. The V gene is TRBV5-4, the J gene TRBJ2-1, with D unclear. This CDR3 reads CASNPHWLLGKTNNEQFF. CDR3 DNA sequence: TGTGCCAGCAACCCGCACTGGCTTCTGGGTAAAACGAACAATGAGCAGTTCTTC.